This T cell receptor beta chain appears in the sequencing data of a study of shared clonotypes between healthy human individuals. V gave up 3 bases and J gave up 0 bases, with 9 bases separating them. This CDR3 has 15 amino acids. Germline CDR1 reads SGHTA; CDR2 reads FQGNSA. Approximately 210 ng DNA, around 30,000 T cell genomes, went into each sorted-subset replicate PCR. Produced via immunoSEQ multiplex PCR; TCRdb's table is partial and in-frame only. The sample lists 2 million to 2.5 million clones, over 85% seen once, with 0.3% to 0.4% in the top ten. Overall study results and limits: Researchers found naive subsets generally carried larger estimated richness than memory subsets. Clonotype sharing across donors was expected to vary with sequencing depth. The study found roughly 5% of naive CD4 clonotypes shared across several donors.

Of note for this clone: As yet, its antigen is unknown.

The chain joins TRBV7-2 to TRBJ1-5, with D hard to call. Sequenced sample: naive CD4+ T cells from PBMCs. Subset: CD45RA+ positively selected. The sequence came from a man younger than 30 in good health. Some clones in this sample may be carry-over from other donors' samples. The CDR3 reads CASSFFVNSNQPQHF. The CDR3 DNA reads as TGTGCCAGCAGCTTTTTTGTCAATAGCAATCAGCCCCAGCATTTT.